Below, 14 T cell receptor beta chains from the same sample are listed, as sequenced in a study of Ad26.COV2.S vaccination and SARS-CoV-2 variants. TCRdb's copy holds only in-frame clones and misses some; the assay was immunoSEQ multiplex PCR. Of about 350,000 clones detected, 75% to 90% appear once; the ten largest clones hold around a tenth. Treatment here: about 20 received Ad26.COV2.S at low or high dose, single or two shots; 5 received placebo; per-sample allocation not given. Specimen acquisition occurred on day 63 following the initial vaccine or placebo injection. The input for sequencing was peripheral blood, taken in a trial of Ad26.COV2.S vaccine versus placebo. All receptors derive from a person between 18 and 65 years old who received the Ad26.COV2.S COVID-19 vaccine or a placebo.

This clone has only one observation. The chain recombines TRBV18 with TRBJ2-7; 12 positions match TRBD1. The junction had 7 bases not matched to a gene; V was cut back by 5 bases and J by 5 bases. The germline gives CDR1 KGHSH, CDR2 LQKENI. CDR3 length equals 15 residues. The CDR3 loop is CASSMSGTGGHEQYF. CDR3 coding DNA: TGTGCCAGCTCAATGTCCGGGACAGGGGGCCACGAGCAGTACTTC. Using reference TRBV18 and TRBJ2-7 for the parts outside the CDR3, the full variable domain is NAGVMQNPRHLVRRRGQEARLRCSPMKGHSHVYWYRQLPEEGLKFMVYLQKENIIDESGMPKERFSAEFPKEGPSILRIQQVVRGDSAAYFCASSMSGTGGHEQYFGPGTRLTVT.

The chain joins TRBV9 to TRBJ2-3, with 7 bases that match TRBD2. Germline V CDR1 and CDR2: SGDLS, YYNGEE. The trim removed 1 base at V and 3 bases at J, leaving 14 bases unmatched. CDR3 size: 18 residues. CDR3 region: CASSVTPGAGRLTDTQYF. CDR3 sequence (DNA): TGTGCCAGCAGCGTAACCCCCGGAGCGGGGCGACTAACAGATACGCAGTATTTT.

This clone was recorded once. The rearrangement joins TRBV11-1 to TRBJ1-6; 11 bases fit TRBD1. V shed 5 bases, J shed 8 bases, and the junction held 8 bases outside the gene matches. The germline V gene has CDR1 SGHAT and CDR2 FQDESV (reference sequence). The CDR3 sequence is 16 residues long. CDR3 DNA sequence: TGTGCCAGCAGCCCGACCAGGGACAGGGGGGATTCACCCCTCCACTTT. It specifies CASSPTRDRGDSPLHF.

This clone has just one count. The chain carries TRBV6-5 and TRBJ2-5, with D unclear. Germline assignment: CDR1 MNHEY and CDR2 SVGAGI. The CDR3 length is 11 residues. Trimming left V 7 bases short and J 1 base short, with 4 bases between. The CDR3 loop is CASMGQETQYF. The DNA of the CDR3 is TGTGCCAGCATGGGCCAAGAGACCCAGTACTTC.

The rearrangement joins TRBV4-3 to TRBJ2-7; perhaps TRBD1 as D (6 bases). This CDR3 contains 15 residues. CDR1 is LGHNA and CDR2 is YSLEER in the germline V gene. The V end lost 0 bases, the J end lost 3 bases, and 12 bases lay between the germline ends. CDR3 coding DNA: TGCGCCAGCAGCCAAGATCTTGGGGGACACTACGAGCAGTACTTC. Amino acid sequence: CASSQDLGGHYEQYF.

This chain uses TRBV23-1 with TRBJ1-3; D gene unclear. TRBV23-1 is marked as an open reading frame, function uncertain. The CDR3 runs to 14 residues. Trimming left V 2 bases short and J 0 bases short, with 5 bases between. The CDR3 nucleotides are TGCGCCAGCAGTCAACAGCACTCTGGAAACACCATATATTTT. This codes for CASSQQHSGNTIYF.

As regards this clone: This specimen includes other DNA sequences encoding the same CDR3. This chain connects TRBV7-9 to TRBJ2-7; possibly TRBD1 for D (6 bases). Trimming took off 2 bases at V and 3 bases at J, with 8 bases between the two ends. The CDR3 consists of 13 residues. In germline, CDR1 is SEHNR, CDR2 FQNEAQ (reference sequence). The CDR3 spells CASSLRGSYEQYF. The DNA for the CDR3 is TGTGCCAGCAGCTTAAGGGGGAGCTACGAGCAGTACTTC.

CDR3 amino acids: CASRSGDLTNEQFF. In DNA, the CDR3 is TGTGCCAGCAGGTCGGGGGATTTGACGAATGAGCAGTTCTTC. This rearrangement joins TRBV6-5 to TRBJ2-1, with a weak D call TRBD2 (6 bases). Germline CDR1 and CDR2: MNHEY and SVGAGI. This CDR3 contains 14 residues. Trimming left V 6 bases short and J 7 bases short, with 16 bases between.

The CDR3 DNA reads TGTGCCAGCAGCTTAGGGGACTTTCCGGGACAGGGATCCTACGAGCAGTACTTC. Translation: CASSLGDFPGQGSYEQYF. The chain combines TRBV7-8 with TRBJ2-7; 9 nucleotides align to TRBD1. The CDR3 contains 18 residues. Per germline, CDR1 SGHVS and CDR2 FQNEAQ. The V segment lost 1 base and the J segment 1 base; nucleotides outside the gene matches: 11.

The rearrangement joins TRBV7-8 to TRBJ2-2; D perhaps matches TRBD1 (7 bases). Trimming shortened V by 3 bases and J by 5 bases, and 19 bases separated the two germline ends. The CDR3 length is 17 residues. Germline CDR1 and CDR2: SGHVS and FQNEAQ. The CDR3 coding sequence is TGTGCCAGCAGCTTCAGCAGGGGGGTAGGGCGGACCGGGGAGCTGTTTTTT. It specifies CASSFSRGVGRTGELFF.

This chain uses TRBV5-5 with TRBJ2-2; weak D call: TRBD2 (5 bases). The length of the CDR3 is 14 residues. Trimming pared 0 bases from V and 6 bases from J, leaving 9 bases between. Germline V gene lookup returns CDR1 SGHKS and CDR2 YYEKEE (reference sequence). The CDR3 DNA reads TGTGCCAGCAGCTTGGCAGCGGAAGCCGGGGAGCTGTTTTTT. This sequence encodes CASSLAAEAGELFF.

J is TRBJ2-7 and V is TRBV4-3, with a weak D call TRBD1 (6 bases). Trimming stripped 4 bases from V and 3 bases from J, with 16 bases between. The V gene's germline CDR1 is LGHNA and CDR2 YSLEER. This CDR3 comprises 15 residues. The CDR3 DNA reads TGCGCCAGCAGCCTGACGAGGGGGTATGGCTACGAGCAGTACTTC. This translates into CASSLTRGYGYEQYF.

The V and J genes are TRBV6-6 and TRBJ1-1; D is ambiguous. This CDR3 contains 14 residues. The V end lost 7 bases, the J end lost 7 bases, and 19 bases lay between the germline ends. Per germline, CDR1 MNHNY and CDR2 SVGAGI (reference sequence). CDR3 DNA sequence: TGTGCCAGCACTGTCAGCCAGGTCGGGGTTGAAGCTTTCTTT. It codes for CASTVSQVGVEAFF.

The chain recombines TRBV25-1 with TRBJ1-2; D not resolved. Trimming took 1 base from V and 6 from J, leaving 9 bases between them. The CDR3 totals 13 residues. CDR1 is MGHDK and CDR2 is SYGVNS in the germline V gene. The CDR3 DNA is TGTGCCAGCAGTGAATTGGGTAGGGATGGCTACACCTTC. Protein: CASSELGRDGYTF.